One sample yielded the 30 T cell receptor beta chains listed below, sequenced in a study of cytomegalovirus exposure and HLA in healthy donors. The PCR contained 60 Vbeta and 13 Jbeta primers. Profiling relied on immunoSEQ multiplex PCR, and the TCRdb table lists in-frame clones only, not all of them. This table has about 200,000 clones, about 70% appearing once. What was sequenced was PBMCs. The origin of the receptors is a man in his forties in good health and CMV-seropositive.

The chain carries TRBV27 and TRBJ2-7; D is ambiguous. Germline V gives CDR1 MNHEY, CDR2 SMNVEV (reference sequence). The CDR3 length is 11 residues. Trimming stripped 5 bases from V and 6 bases from J, with 8 bases between. CDR3 amino acids: CASSSRGEQYF. The CDR3 DNA reads as TGTGCCAGCAGTAGCAGAGGCGAGCAGTACTTC.

This clone was recorded once. V is TRBV28 and J is TRBJ2-2; 7 nucleotides align to TRBD2. Trimming cost V 7 bases and J 6 bases; bases outside gene matches: 8. The CDR3 is made up of 14 amino acids. CDR1 and CDR2 (germline): MDHEN, SYDVKM. The CDR3 sequence: CASTVGGVSGELFF. DNA of the CDR3: TGTGCCAGCACCGTTGGGGGGGTGTCCGGGGAGCTGTTTTTT. Full variable domain (rest looked up from reference TRBV28 and TRBJ2-2): DVKVTQSSRYLVKRTGEKVFLECVQDMDHENMFWYRQDPGLGLRLIYFSYDVKMKEKGDIPEGYSVSREKKERFSLILESASTNQTSMYLCASTVGGVSGELFFGEGSRLTVL.

V is TRBV27 and J is TRBJ1-6; possibly TRBD1 for D (5 bases). The CDR3 loop spans 13 amino acids. The V and J ends lost 5 bases and 11 bases respectively, with 13 bases between them. Germline V gives CDR1 MNHEY, CDR2 SMNVEV (reference sequence). This CDR3 is CASSPPRGTPLHF. For the CDR3, the DNA is TGTGCCAGCAGTCCCCCCCGGGGGACACCCCTCCACTTT.

This clone was counted only a few times. The chain has TRBV27 and TRBJ1-4, with D perhaps matching TRBD1 (6 bases). Deletions cut 6 bases from V and 11 bases from J, with 19 bases between. Germline values: CDR1 MNHEY, CDR2 SMNVEV (reference sequence). CDR3 length: 14 amino acids. The CDR3 here is CASSPVGGGGKLFF. CDR3 nucleotide sequence: TGTGCCAGCAGCCCCGTCGGGGGGGGCGGGAAACTGTTTTTT.

The DNA for the CDR3 is TGCGCCAGCAGCTTGGATTGGGGGGTCGACGAGCAGTACTTC. Protein sequence: CASSLDWGVDEQYF. The rearrangement links TRBV5-1 to TRBJ2-7; possible D gene TRBD2, 6 bases. There are 14 residues in the CDR3. Trimming removed 0 bases at V and 5 bases at J, with 12 bases between. CDR1 and CDR2 from the germline V gene are SGHRS and YFSETQ.

This rearrangement joins TRBV9 to TRBJ1-5; TRBD1 is a possible D gene (6 bases). CDR3 size: 14 residues. Germline CDR1 reads SGDLS; CDR2 reads YYNGEE. With 4 bases removed from V and 6 bases from J, the gap between germline ends came to 14 bases. CDR3 DNA sequence: TGTGCCAGCAGCCCCGGGGGGCCTAGTCAGCCCCAGCATTTT. Amino acid sequence: CASSPGGPSQPQHF. The full variable domain, rest sourced from reference TRBV9 and TRBJ1-5, is DSGVTQTPKHLITATGQRVTLRCSPRSGDLSVYWYQQSLDQGLQFLIQYYNGEERAKGNILERFSAQQFPDLHSELNLSSLELGDSALYFCASSPGGPSQPQHFGDGTRLSIL.

This sequence joins TRBV6-1 and TRBJ1-6; 9 bases fit TRBD1. The CDR3 spans 15 residues. With V trimmed by 3 bases and J by 9 bases, 6 bases remained unmatched. CDR1 and CDR2 (germline): MNHNS, SASEGT. The CDR3 protein is CASSDRTGEGSPLHF. The CDR3 nucleotides are TGTGCCAGCAGTGATCGGACAGGGGAGGGTTCACCCCTCCACTTT.

This clone came up once. The V gene is TRBV18, the J gene TRBJ1-4; 9 positions match TRBD1. V shed 0 bases and J 10 bases; nucleotides not matched to a gene: 18. Germline CDR1 and CDR2: KGHSH and LQKENI. CDR3 length equals 19 residues. The CDR3, as DNA: TGTGCCAGCTCACCACCTACGGACAGGGGACAGAGTACTCCCGGAAAACTGTTTTTT. Amino acid sequence: CASSPPTDRGQSTPGKLFF.

The CDR3 loop is CASSVNEGGTEAFF. CDR3 coding DNA: TGTGCCAGCAGCGTTAACGAGGGAGGGACTGAAGCTTTCTTT. This chain joins TRBV9 and TRBJ1-1; D ambiguous. Trimming removed 2 bases from V and 5 bases from J, with 13 bases in between. The CDR3 runs 14 residues. Germline V gene data show CDR1 as SGDLS and CDR2 as YYNGEE.

CDR3 coding DNA: TGTGCCACCAGTCTCGACAGGGCTAATGAAAAACTGTTTTTT. It encodes CATSLDRANEKLFF. The chain uses TRBV15 and TRBJ1-4, with 7 bases fitting TRBD1. The CDR3 is made up of 14 amino acids. V gave up 6 bases and J gave up 3 bases; unmatched junction bases: 4. Germline V gene data show CDR1 as LNHNV and CDR2 as YYDKDF (reference sequence).

CDR3: CASAGAGNTGELFF. The DNA of the CDR3 is TGTGCCAGTGCGGGGGCGGGTAACACCGGGGAGCTGTTTTTT. V gene TRBV19 combines with J gene TRBJ2-2; possibly TRBD2 for D (7 bases). The CDR3 has 14 amino acids. Trimming took 8 bases from V and 2 from J, leaving 12 bases between them. The germline V gene encodes CDR1 LNHDA and CDR2 SQIVND (reference sequence).

This clone has more than one count but fewer than ten. The genes are TRBV13 and TRBJ2-7, with 8 bases aligning to TRBD1. The CDR3 contains 14 residues. The V segment lost 5 bases and the J segment 2 bases; nucleotides outside the gene matches: 5. Germline V gives CDR1 PRHDT, CDR2 FYEKMQ (reference sequence). CDR3 protein: CASSARTGPYEQYF. CDR3 sequence (DNA): TGTGCCAGCAGCGCCCGGACAGGGCCCTACGAGCAGTACTTC. The entire variable domain, with the rest obtained from reference TRBV13 and TRBJ2-7, is as follows: AAGVIQSPRHLIKEKRETATLKCYPIPRHDTVYWYQQGPGQDPQFLISFYEKMQSDKGSIPDRFSAQQFSDYHSELNMSSLELGDSALYFCASSARTGPYEQYFGPGTRLTVT.

The genes are TRBV6-6 and TRBJ1-2, with TRBD1 identical over 8 bases. The CDR3 loop spans 16 amino acids. The germline gives CDR1 MNHNY, CDR2 SVGAGI (reference sequence). With 6 bases clipped from V and 4 bases from J, the junction kept 13 bases outside the gene matches. The CDR3 loop reads CASRPGRDRRAYGYTF. CDR3 sequence (DNA): TGTGCCAGCAGACCTGGCAGGGACAGGAGGGCCTATGGCTACACCTTC.

This clone was counted between two and nine times. The rearrangement links TRBV19 to TRBJ2-7; TRBD1 aligns across 9 bases. J was trimmed by 3 bases and V by 5 bases; bases with no gene match: 8. The CDR3 runs to 15 residues. Germline values: CDR1 LNHDA, CDR2 SQIVND (reference sequence). CDR3 DNA: TGTGCCAGTAGTTCCCAATCGGGACAGGGCTACGAGCAGTACTTC. Translating it yields CASSSQSGQGYEQYF.

The gene calls are TRBV7-2 and TRBJ2-7, with 11 bases aligning to TRBD2. The CDR3 loop spans 15 amino acids. The ends lost 2 bases at V and 4 bases at J; junction bases unmatched: 4. Germline V gives CDR1 SGHTA, CDR2 FQGNSA. The CDR3 DNA reads as TGTGCCAGCAGCTTATCTAGCGGGGGGCCGTACGAGCAGTACTTC. Protein product: CASSLSSGGPYEQYF.

To note about this clone: At one of its ends the junction is not consistent with the germline gene, which may arise from a read error. The J gene is TRBJ2-5, the V gene TRBV12-5; TRBD2 agrees at 9 bases. The CDR3 loop spans 15 amino acids. CDR1 is LGHNT, CDR2 FRNRAP, per germline. CDR3 sequence: CASVAGAGNQEAQYF. The CDR3, as DNA: TGTGCTAGTGTAGCGGGGGCCGGGAACCAAGAGGCCCAGTACTTC. The full variable domain, in which reference TRBV12-5 and TRBJ2-5 provide the parts outside the CDR3, is DARVTQTPRHKVTEMGQEVTMRCQPILGHNTVFWYRQTMMQGLELLAYFRNRAPLDDSGMPKDRFSAEMPDATLATLKIQPSEPRDSAVYFCASVAGAGNQEAQYFGPGTRLLVL.

The V and J genes are TRBV5-4 and TRBJ2-1, with a possible D match to TRBD2 (7 bases). Germline-derived CDR1 and CDR2 are SGHNT and YYREEE (reference sequence). The CDR3 sequence is 13 residues long. The ends were cut back, 10 bases at V and 2 bases at J, with 13 bases in the middle. The CDR3 DNA follows: TGTGCCCTTCGGGGGGACACCTACAATGAGCAGTTCTTC. Translated: CALRGDTYNEQFF.

The chain uses TRBV27 and TRBJ2-7; 9 positions match TRBD1. From germline, CDR1 is MNHEY and CDR2 SMNVEV (reference sequence). V shed 0 bases, J shed 2 bases, and the junction held 8 bases outside the gene matches. This CDR3 contains 17 residues. The CDR3 nucleotides read TGTGCCAGCAGTTTATCGGCCTACAGGGGGCTCACCTACGAGCAGTACTTC. It is translated as CASSLSAYRGLTYEQYF.

The chain has TRBV6-6 and TRBJ2-7; D may be TRBD1 (6 bases). The CDR3 length is 14 residues. Trimming removed 4 bases from V and 0 bases from J, with 10 bases in between. The germline gives CDR1 MNHNY, CDR2 SVGAGI (reference sequence). In DNA, the CDR3 is TGTGCCAGCAGTTCGGACAGAGTCTCCTACGAGCAGTACTTC. This sequence encodes CASSSDRVSYEQYF.

V and J are TRBV28 and TRBJ2-7, with 7 bases aligning to TRBD1. Germline-derived CDR1 and CDR2 are MDHEN and SYDVKM. There are 15 residues in the CDR3. After removal of 5 bases from V and 2 bases from J, the junction contained 9 bases not matched to a gene. The CDR3 coding sequence is TGTGCCAGCAGTCGTGCCCCCGGGACAGCCTACGAGCAGTACTTC. This codes for CASSRAPGTAYEQYF.

This chain links TRBV5-1 with TRBJ1-2; 8 positions agree with TRBD1. Looked up from germline, CDR1 is SGHRS and CDR2 is YFSETQ. CDR3 length: 14 amino acids. With V trimmed by 4 bases and J by 8 bases, 10 bases remained unmatched. This CDR3 is CASSPDGQGVGYTF. In DNA form, the CDR3 reads TGCGCCAGCAGCCCGGACGGACAGGGTGTAGGCTACACCTTC.

The J gene is TRBJ2-3, the V gene TRBV23-1; 11 bases fit TRBD2. TRBV23-1 is an open reading frame, and its role is uncertain. V was pared by 1 base and J by 0 bases, with 3 bases of the junction left unmatched. This CDR3 is 17 amino acids long. The chain's CDR3 is CASSQCTSGGSTDTQYF. For the CDR3, the DNA is TGCGCCAGCAGTCAATGCACTAGCGGGGGAAGCACAGATACGCAGTATTTT.

This clone was seen just once. The V call is TRBV2, the J call TRBJ2-5, with D perhaps TRBD1 (6 bases). This CDR3 is built from 15 residues. V was pared by 5 bases and J by 5 bases, with 18 bases between. In germline, CDR1 is SNHLY, CDR2 FYNNEI. DNA for the CDR3: TGTGCCAGCAGTTCAACAGGGACAAGGTTGGAGACCCAGTACTTC. This encodes CASSSTGTRLETQYF. Full variable domain (missing parts from reference TRBV2 and TRBJ2-5): EPEVTQTPSHQVTQMGQEVILRCVPISNHLYFYWYRQILGQKVEFLVSFYNNEISEKSEIFDDQFSVERPDGSNFTLKIRSTKLEDSAMYFCASSSTGTRLETQYFGPGTRLLVL.

The table lists this clone with a few counts. The CDR3 DNA follows: TGTGCCAGCAGCTCCACCACAGGGGTGATTGAAAAACTGTTTTTT. Translated: CASSSTTGVIEKLFF. This sequence joins TRBV5-6 and TRBJ1-4, with TRBD1 matching over 7 bases. From germline, CDR1 is SGHDT and CDR2 YYEEEE. Losses at the gene ends were 3 bases for V and 7 bases for J; bases not matched to a gene: 9. The CDR3 extends over 15 amino acids.

This clone was observed a few times. V gene TRBV27 combines with J gene TRBJ2-2; maybe TRBD1 (7 bases). The CDR3 sequence is 18 residues long. Germline-derived CDR1 and CDR2 are MNHEY and SMNVEV (reference sequence). V was clipped by 3 bases and J by 4 bases, with 21 bases between them. CDR3 sequence: CASSFTYRGPRGTGELFF. CDR3 in DNA: TGTGCCAGCAGTTTCACATACAGGGGCCCGCGGGGCACCGGGGAGCTGTTTTTT.

About this clone: The sample has other DNA sequences that encode this CDR3 too. CDR3 protein: CASSVAGSYEQYF. In DNA form, the CDR3 reads TGTGCCAGCAGCGTCGCAGGATCCTACGAGCAGTACTTC. V gene TRBV9 combines with J gene TRBJ2-7, with D unresolved. Trimming stripped 2 bases from V and 1 base from J, with 7 bases between. CDR3 length: 13 residues. Germline V gene lookup returns CDR1 SGDLS and CDR2 YYNGEE.

CDR3 in DNA: TGCAGCGTTGAAGAGTTAATTACGGGGGAGCAGTACTTC. Its protein is CSVEELITGEQYF. The V and J genes are TRBV29-1 and TRBJ2-7, with D possibly being TRBD2 (5 bases). CDR3 length: 13 amino acids. Looked up from germline, CDR1 is SQVTM and CDR2 is ANQGSEA. V lost 0 bases and J lost 7, with 13 bases in between.

The CDR3 nucleotides read TGTGCCAGCAGCCAATTGGGGACAATCACTGGAAACACCATATATTTT. Protein sequence: CASSQLGTITGNTIYF. This rearrangement joins TRBV14 to TRBJ1-3, with a possible D match to TRBD1 (6 bases). The V end lost 2 bases, the J end lost 2 bases, and 13 bases lay between the germline ends. Looked up from germline, CDR1 is SGHDN and CDR2 is FVKESK. The CDR3 contains 16 residues.

The chain couples TRBV2 to TRBJ1-5; a possible D gene is TRBD1 (5 bases). This CDR3 has 15 amino acids. Trimming shortened V by 9 bases and J by 1 base, and 16 bases separated the two germline ends. Germline V gene lookup returns CDR1 SNHLY and CDR2 FYNNEI. CDR3 residues: CARGGAGKSNQPQHF. The CDR3 region has the DNA TGTGCCAGGGGAGGGGCAGGGAAGAGCAATCAGCCCCAGCATTTT.

The chain uses TRBV6-1 and TRBJ2-5; D possibly corresponds to TRBD1 (6 bases). CDR1 and CDR2 (germline): MNHNS, SASEGT. V lost 6 bases and J 5 bases, leaving 19 bases between the germline ends. The CDR3 is 15 residues long. The CDR3 coding sequence is TGTGCCAGCAGGCAGTGGGTCGCAGGGGAGGAGACCCAGTACTTC. Its translation: CASRQWVAGEETQYF.